This TCR beta chain was recorded in a study of neurological immune-mediated disorders. Looked up from germline, CDR1 is SGHRS and CDR2 is YFSETQ. The CDR3 covers 13 residues. V was cut by 5 bases and J by 4 bases, with 12 bases left in between. TCRdb re-derived calls from the 5' RACE reads in MiXCR, one entry per CDR3 protein. The sample holds approximately 89,000 distinct CDR3 sequences, approximately 4.3% seen once. This clonotype was picked up many times. Specified time point: longitudinal time-point 3. Sequencing was done on a sample of PBMCs. The receptor was isolated from a woman aged 55-75 years with multiple sclerosis. The chain employs TRBV5-1 and TRBJ1-1, with unresolved D. The CDR3 protein is CASRLTRGTEAFF. In DNA, the CDR3 is TGCGCCAGCAGGCTTACAAGAGGCACTGAAGCTTTCTTT. The variable domain in full, completed from reference TRBV5-1 and TRBJ1-1, reads KAGVTQTPRYLIKTRGQQVTLSCSPISGHRSVSWYQQTPGQGLQFLFEYFSETQRNKGNFPGRFSGRQFSNSRSEMNVSTLELGDSALYLCASRLTRGTEAFFGQGTRLTVV.